This TCR beta chain was recorded in a study of blood T cell repertoires in COVID-19. Per the original data handling: Reference gene primer amplification gave nucleated cell count estimates. TCRdb keeps only in-frame clones here, not all; method: immunoSEQ multiplex PCR. V and J calls and clone size follow that table, whereas D and trimming were derived from the DNA. The sample gives over 120,000 clones, about 80% of which show up once; about 6% is in the top ten. Looked up from germline, CDR1 is MDHEN and CDR2 is SYDVKM. V was cut by 5 bases and J by 7 bases, with 11 bases left in between. The CDR3 has 12 amino acids. Cohort 3 donors counted as recovered after two negative PCRs, clearance, or resolved symptoms.

V usage is TRBV28 and J usage is TRBJ1-1; D uncertain. The receptor was derived from a woman aged 50 to 60 who had recovered from COVID-19. Sequenced sample: PBMCs or T cells enriched from blood (not recorded which). For the CDR3, the DNA is TGTGCCAGCAGTCTACAGCCACTTGAAGCTTTCTTT. Protein product: CASSLQPLEAFF.